A single sample gave rise to the 7 T cell receptor beta chains below, sequenced in a study of identical twins. TCRdb itself ran the 5' RACE reads through MiXCR, one entry per CDR3 protein. Of 750,000 to 950,000 distinct CDR3 sequences listed, 9% to 15% are singletons. This sample was also put to use in a study of yellow fever vaccine responses in identical twins.

Sequenced material: PBMCs. The receptors derive from a young woman in good health.

The V call is TRBV12-3 or TRBV12-4, the J call TRBJ2-1; TRBD1 matches 7 bases. V was clipped by 7 bases and J by 6 bases; unmatched bases: 12. CDR3 length equals 15 residues. The CDR3 DNA sequence: TGTGCCAGCACCTATACAGGGGTATATGGCAATGAGCAGTTCTTC. The encoded protein is CASTYTGVYGNEQFF.

The CDR3 loop reads CASSSPGTSGGSSYNEQFF. CDR3 in DNA: TGTGCCAGCAGCTCGCCCGGGACTAGCGGGGGGAGCTCCTACAATGAGCAGTTCTTC. The rearrangement joins TRBV11-2 to TRBJ2-1; TRBD2 matches 15 bases. Germline CDR1 SGHAT, CDR2 FQNNGV. This CDR3 comprises 19 residues. With 4 bases clipped from V and 0 bases from J, the junction kept 7 bases outside the gene matches.

This clonotype was counted only a few times. The chain uses TRBV12-3 or TRBV12-4 and TRBJ2-1; no firm D call. V was clipped by 8 bases and J by 3 bases, with 11 bases between them. The CDR3 sequence is 13 residues long. CDR3 coding DNA: TGTGCCAGCCTTTTGGGTTTCTACAATGAGCAGTTCTTC. The encoded protein is CASLLGFYNEQFF.

This clonotype has more than one count but fewer than ten. The chain uses TRBV15 and TRBJ2-5, with no clear D. In germline, CDR1 is LNHNV, CDR2 YYDKDF (reference sequence). Trimming stripped 0 bases from V and 5 bases from J, with 19 bases between. The CDR3 contains 17 residues. The CDR3 reads CATSRERSLQSRETQYF. In nucleotides, the CDR3 is TGTGCCACCAGCAGAGAAAGGAGCCTCCAGTCGCGCGAGACCCAGTACTTC.

This clonotype was detected a few times. V and J are TRBV12-3 or TRBV12-4 and TRBJ1-2; D gene unclear. V gave up 1 base and J gave up 6 bases, with 12 bases separating them. The CDR3 sequence is 14 residues long. CDR3 region: CASSLGTATHGYTF. The CDR3 DNA reads TGTGCCAGCAGTTTAGGTACGGCGACCCATGGCTACACCTTC.

This clonotype was detected many times. The rearrangement uses TRBV4-1 and TRBJ1-1, with D perhaps TRBD1 (6 bases). CDR3 length: 15 residues. Looked up from germline, CDR1 is MGHRA and CDR2 is YSYEKL. Trimming shortened V by 4 bases and J by 2 bases, and 14 bases separated the two germline ends. The CDR3 region has the DNA TGCGCCAGCAGCCCCCGAAGGACAGTTAACACTGAAGCTTTCTTT. Protein product: CASSPRRTVNTEAFF.

The gene calls are TRBV6-5 and TRBJ2-4; D is perhaps TRBD2 (6 bases). Deletions cut 4 bases from V and 0 bases from J, with 19 bases between. CDR3 length equals 18 residues. Germline values: CDR1 MNHEY, CDR2 SVGAGI. The CDR3 coding sequence is TGTGCCAGCAGTTCCACAGCCGGAGGGGAAATAGCCAAAAACATTCAGTACTTC. This translates into CASSSTAGGEIAKNIQYF.